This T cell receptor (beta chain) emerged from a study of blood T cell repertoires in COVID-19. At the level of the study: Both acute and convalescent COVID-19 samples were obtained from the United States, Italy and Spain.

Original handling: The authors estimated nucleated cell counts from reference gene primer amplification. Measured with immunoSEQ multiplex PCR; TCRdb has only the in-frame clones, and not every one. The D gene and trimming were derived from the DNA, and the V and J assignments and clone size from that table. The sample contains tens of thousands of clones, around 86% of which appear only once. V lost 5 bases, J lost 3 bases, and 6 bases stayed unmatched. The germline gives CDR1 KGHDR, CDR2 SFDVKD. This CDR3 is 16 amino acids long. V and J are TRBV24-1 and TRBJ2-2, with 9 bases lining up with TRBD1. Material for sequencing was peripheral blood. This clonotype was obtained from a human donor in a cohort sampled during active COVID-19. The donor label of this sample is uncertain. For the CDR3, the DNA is TGTGCCACCAGTGCTGGGGGACAGGGTGACACCGGGGAGCTGTTTTTT. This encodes CATSAGGQGDTGELFF.